The sequence of this T cell receptor (beta chain) was determined in a study of cytomegalovirus exposure and HLA in healthy donors. CDR3 length: 15 residues. The germline V gene encodes CDR1 SGHRS and CDR2 YFSETQ. V lost 1 base and J 0 bases, leaving 9 bases between the germline ends. 13 Jbeta primers and 60 Vbeta primers were used for the PCR. Libraries were prepared by immunoSEQ multiplex PCR; TCRdb keeps only in-frame clonotypes and omits some of them. Of more than 100,000 clones listed, more than 75% are singletons. The material sequenced was PBMCs. The receptor was isolated from a woman in her late teens or twenties in good health and CMV-seropositive. The chain couples TRBV5-1 to TRBJ2-3; the D is unclear. The CDR3 here is CASSLQPGSTDTQYF. The CDR3 DNA reads TGCGCCAGCAGCTTGCAACCCGGGAGCACAGATACGCAGTATTTT.